This T cell receptor beta chain is from a study of T cell repertoires in aging, cancer and after chemotherapy. Study in general: Donors were grouped into six age bands spanning 30 or younger through 70 or older. Some 10 million TCR reads were in the whole dataset. General study results and limits: The repertoire data cannot show anything about immunological memory following chemotherapy.

A mixed TRB-A/B primer pool amplified rearranged TRB by multiplex touch-down PCR. TCRdb used MiXCR to reprocess the multiplex PCR reads, holding one entry per CDR3 protein. The data contain thousands of distinct CDR3 sequences, 24% of them singletons. This CDR3 has 13 amino acids. Looked up from germline, CDR1 is MNHEY and CDR2 is SVGAGI. V trimming: 10 bases; J trimming: 2 bases; junction bases outside the gene matches: 4. Peripheral blood genomic DNA, not sorted cells or RNA, was the template. As to this clonotype: Its target is not known. A much bigger clone sits one base away, suggesting this may be a read error.

The V call is TRBV6-5, the J call TRBJ2-7, with TRBD2 matching 11 bases. The sample consisted of blood. The source is a human donor in good health. The CDR3 loop is CATGTSGTYEQYF. The CDR3 region has the DNA TGTGCCACCGGGACTAGCGGCACCTACGAGCAGTACTTC.